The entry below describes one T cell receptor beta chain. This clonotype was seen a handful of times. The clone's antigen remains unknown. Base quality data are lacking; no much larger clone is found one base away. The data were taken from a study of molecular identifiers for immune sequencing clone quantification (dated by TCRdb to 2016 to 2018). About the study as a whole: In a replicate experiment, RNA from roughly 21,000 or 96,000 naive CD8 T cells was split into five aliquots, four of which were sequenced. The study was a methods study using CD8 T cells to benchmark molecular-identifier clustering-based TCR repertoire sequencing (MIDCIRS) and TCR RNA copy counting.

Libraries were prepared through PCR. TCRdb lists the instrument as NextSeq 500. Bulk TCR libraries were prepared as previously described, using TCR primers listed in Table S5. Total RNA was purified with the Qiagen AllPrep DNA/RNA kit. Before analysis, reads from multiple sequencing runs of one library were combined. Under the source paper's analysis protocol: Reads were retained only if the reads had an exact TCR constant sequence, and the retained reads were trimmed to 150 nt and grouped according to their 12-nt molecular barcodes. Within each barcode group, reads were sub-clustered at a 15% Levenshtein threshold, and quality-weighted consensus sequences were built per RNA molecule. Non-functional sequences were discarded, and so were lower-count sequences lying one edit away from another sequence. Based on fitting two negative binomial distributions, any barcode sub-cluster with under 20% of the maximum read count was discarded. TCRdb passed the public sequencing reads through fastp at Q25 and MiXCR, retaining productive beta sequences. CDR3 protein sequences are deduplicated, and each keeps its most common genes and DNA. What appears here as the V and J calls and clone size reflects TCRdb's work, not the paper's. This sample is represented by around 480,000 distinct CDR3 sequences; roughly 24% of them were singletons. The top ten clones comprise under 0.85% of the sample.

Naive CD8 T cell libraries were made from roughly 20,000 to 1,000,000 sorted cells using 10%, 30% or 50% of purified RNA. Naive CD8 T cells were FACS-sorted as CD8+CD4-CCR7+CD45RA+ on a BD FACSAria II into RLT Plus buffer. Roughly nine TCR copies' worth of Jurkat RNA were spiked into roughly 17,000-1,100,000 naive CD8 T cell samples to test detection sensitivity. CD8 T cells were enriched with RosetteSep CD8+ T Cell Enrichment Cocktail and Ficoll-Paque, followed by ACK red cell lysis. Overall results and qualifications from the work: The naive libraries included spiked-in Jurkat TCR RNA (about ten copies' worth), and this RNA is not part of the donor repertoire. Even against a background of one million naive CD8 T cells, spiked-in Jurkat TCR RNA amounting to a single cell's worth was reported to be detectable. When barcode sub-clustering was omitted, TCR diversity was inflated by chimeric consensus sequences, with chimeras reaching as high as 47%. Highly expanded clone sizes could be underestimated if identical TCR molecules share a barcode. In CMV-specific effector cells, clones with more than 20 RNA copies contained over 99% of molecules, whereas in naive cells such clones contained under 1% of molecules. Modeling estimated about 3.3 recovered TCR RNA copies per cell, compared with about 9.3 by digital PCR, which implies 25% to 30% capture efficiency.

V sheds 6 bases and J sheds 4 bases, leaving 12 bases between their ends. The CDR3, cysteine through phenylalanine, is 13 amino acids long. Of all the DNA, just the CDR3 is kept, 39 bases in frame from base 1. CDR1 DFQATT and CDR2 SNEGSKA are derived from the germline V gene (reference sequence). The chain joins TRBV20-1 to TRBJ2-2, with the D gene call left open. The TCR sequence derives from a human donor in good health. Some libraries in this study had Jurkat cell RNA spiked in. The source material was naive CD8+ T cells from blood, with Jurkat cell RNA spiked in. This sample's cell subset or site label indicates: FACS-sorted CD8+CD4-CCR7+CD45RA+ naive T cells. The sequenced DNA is TGCAGTGCGCCGGACGTTAGCACCGGGGAGCTGTTTTTT. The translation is CSAPDVSTGELFF.